This is a list of T cell receptor beta chains from one sample in a study of blood T cell repertoires in COVID-19. Profiled with immunoSEQ multiplex PCR; TCRdb holds only in-frame clones, not every one. The table lists tens of thousands of clones, 90% of them singletons. Sequenced: peripheral blood. The receptors derive from a human donor in a cohort sampled during active COVID-19. CDR3s include the opening cysteine and the closing phenylalanine or tryptophan. A D gene is named only where the DNA matches it firmly. The listing skips clone size in some rows; elsewhere it reads once, few, many or a size class.

>-|TRBV2|TRBJ1-2|once
TGTGCCAGCAGTCTTGACAAGCTTAACTATGGCTACACCTTC
CASSLDKLNYGYTF
>-|TRBV9|TRBJ1-3|-
TGTGCCAGCAGCCCCCGTGACAACTCTGGAAACACCATATATTTT
CASSPRDNSGNTIYF
>TRBD2|TRBV18|TRBJ2-7|-
TGTGCCAGCTCACCGCGAGCGGGAGGGCCCTACGAGCAGTACTTC
CASSPRAGGPYEQYF
>TRBD2|TRBV3-1/TRBV3-2|TRBJ2-1|once
TGTGCCAGCAGCCAGACTAGCGGGAGAAACAATGAGCAGTTCTTC
CASSQTSGRNNEQFF
>TRBD1|TRBV7-8|TRBJ1-1|-
TGTGCCAGCAGCTTGCGACAGGGGGATACTGAAGCTTTCTTT
CASSLRQGDTEAFF
>TRBD1|TRBV11-2|TRBJ2-7|-
TGTGCCAGCAGCAGAGGGCGGACAGGGGACTTCTACGAGCAGTACTTC
CASSRGRTGDFYEQYF
>TRBD1|TRBV28|TRBJ1-2|-
TGTGCCAGCAGTTTACGCGGACAGGGGGGAGGTGGCTACACCTTC
CASSLRGQGGGGYTF
>-|TRBV27|TRBJ1-2|-
TGTGCCAGCAGTTTAAACGAGAGGGCTGGCTACACCTTC
CASSLNERAGYTF
>-|TRBV5-1|TRBJ2-3|-
TGCGCCAGCAGCTTGGATCTAGCGAGTACGCAGTATTTT
CASSLDLASTQYF
>-|TRBV11-1|TRBJ2-7|-
TGTGCCAGCAGTTTACCGGGCCAGGGATCCCACGAGCAGTACTTC
CASSLPGQGSHEQYF
>TRBD2|TRBV9|TRBJ2-3|-
TGTGCCAGCAGCGTAGAACTAGCGGGAGGGACAGATACGCAGTATTTT
CASSVELAGGTDTQYF
>-|TRBV7-9|TRBJ2-3|-
TGTGCCAGCAGCCCCGGGATCCCTAGCACAGATACGCAGTATTTT
CASSPGIPSTDTQYF
>TRBD1|TRBV4-1|TRBJ1-4|once
TGCGCCAGCAGCCAAAAGACGGGGACAGTTAATGAAAAACTGTTTTTT
CASSQKTGTVNEKLFF
>-|TRBV19|TRBJ1-2|-
TGTGCCAGTAGTATTCCAGGGGTCCCTAACTATGGCTACACCTTC
CASSIPGVPNYGYTF
>TRBD2|TRBV19|TRBJ2-5|-
TGTGCCAGTAGTATAGATGGTTCGGGAGGAAGAGAGACCCAGTACTTC
CASSIDGSGGRETQYF
>TRBD2|TRBV5-1|TRBJ2-7|-
TGCGCCAGCAGTCTTACCCCTAGCGGGAGAGTTAACGAGCAGTACTTC
CASSLTPSGRVNEQYF
>-|TRBV19|TRBJ2-1|-
TGTGCCAGTAGTAAAAAAACGGGCCGCAACGCGGGCAATGAGCAGTTCTTC
CASSKKTGRNAGNEQFF
>-|TRBV28|TRBJ2-3|once
TGTGCCAGCAGTTTGGGGGGAGTCGCAGATACGCAGTATTTT
CASSLGGVADTQYF
>-|TRBV5-5|TRBJ2-7|-
TGTGCCAGCAGCGCGGACAACTACGAGCAGTACTTC
CASSADNYEQYF
>TRBD1|TRBV6-5|TRBJ1-2|-
TGTGCCAGCGGACGACAGGGCGATTACTATGGCTACACCTTC
CASGRQGDYYGYTF
>-|TRBV4-1|TRBJ2-2|-
TGCGCCAGCAGCCAAGACTTTGTGTTAGCCGGGGAGCTGTTTTTT
CASSQDFVLAGELFF
>-|TRBV18|TRBJ2-1|-
TGTGCCAGCTCACCACCGAACAGGGCGGCCTACAATGAGCAGTTCTTC
CASSPPNRAAYNEQFF
>TRBD1|TRBV7-2|TRBJ1-5|-
TGTGCCAGCAGCATCTCCGGGACAGGGCGCAATCAGCCCCAGCATTTT
CASSISGTGRNQPQHF
>-|TRBV5-1|TRBJ1-4|-
TGCGCCAGCAGTCCGGCTCGGGGTATAACTAATGAAAAACTGTTTTTT
CASSPARGITNEKLFF
>TRBD2|TRBV11-3|TRBJ2-1|-
TGTGCCAGCAGCGCCGGGACTAGCCTCTCCGAGCAGTTCTTC
CASSAGTSLSEQFF
>-|TRBV28|TRBJ1-2|-
TGTGCCAGCAGTTTAGTGGCCGCCACGGGCTATGGCTACACCTTC
CASSLVAATGYGYTF
>-|TRBV7-3|TRBJ2-5|-
TGTGCCAGCAGCTTTGGGGCCCGAGAGACCCAGTACTTC
CASSFGARETQYF
>-|TRBV7-2|TRBJ2-4|-
TGTGCCAGCAGAGAGGGTAACATTCAGTACTTC
CASREGNIQYF
>-|TRBV6-5|TRBJ2-7|-
TGTGCCAGCAGTACATCAAGCTACGAGCAGTACTTC
CASSTSSYEQYF
>-|TRBV11-1|TRBJ2-3|-
TGTGCCAGCAGCTTAGGGGAGGTGAAGACAGATACGCAGTATTTT
CASSLGEVKTDTQYF
>-|TRBV7-6|TRBJ2-1|-
TGTGCCAGCAGCGTTAACTTCGACACAGAGGGTGAGCAGTTCTTC
CASSVNFDTEGEQFF
>-|TRBV11-2|TRBJ2-1|-
TGTGCCAGCAGCCATCTCGGGGATGAGCAGTTCTTC
CASSHLGDEQFF
>-|TRBV28|TRBJ1-4|-
TGTGCCAGCAGGGCAGGGGCAACTAATGAAAAACTGTTTTTT
CASRAGATNEKLFF
>-|TRBV5-4|TRBJ1-5|-
TGTGCCTTCAGGATGTCTGGTGGCAATCAGCCCCAGCATTTT
CAFRMSGGNQPQHF
>TRBD1|TRBV7-8|TRBJ2-4|-
TGTGCCAGCAGCCCCTGGACAGGGGAGGACATTCAGTACTTC
CASSPWTGEDIQYF
>TRBD1|TRBV9|TRBJ2-1|-
TGTGCCAGCAGCGTGTCAGGGGGCGACTTCGGCTACAATGAGCAGTTCTTC
CASSVSGGDFGYNEQFF